The source of this T cell receptor beta chain is a study of cytomegalovirus exposure and HLA in healthy donors. This clone was seen just once. No antigen is known for it. PCR was performed using 60 Vbeta and 13 Jbeta primers. The method was immunoSEQ multiplex PCR; TCRdb's version includes in-frame clones alone and lacks a portion of them. The sample lists 150,000 to 200,000 clones, approximately 80% seen once, with around 7% in the top ten. Trimming shortened V by 3 bases and J by 2 bases, and 10 bases separated the two germline ends. CDR1 and CDR2 (germline): MNHEY, SVGAGI. CDR3 length: 14 amino acids. Study-level points and caveats: Reports described diagnosis of cytomegalovirus status by the classifier as highly specific and sensitive. From TCR beta sequences, most subjects' HLA-A and HLA-B alleles were reportedly predicted accurately.

The source material was PBMCs. J is TRBJ1-1 and V is TRBV6-5, with D maybe TRBD1 (5 bases). The sequence came from a woman aged 40 to 50 in good health and CMV-seropositive. The CDR3 sequence: CASSYWGINTEAFF. The DNA for the CDR3 is TGTGCCAGCAGTTATTGGGGCATTAACACTGAAGCTTTCTTT.